This TCR beta chain emerged from a study of PD-L1 blockade in urothelial cancer. A single count supports this clone. The CDR3 loop spans 17 amino acids. V shed 3 bases and J shed 2 bases, with 19 bases lying between them. Germline V CDR1 and CDR2: SGHVS, FQNEAQ. Some clones are missing from TCRdb's copy, which holds only in-frame ones; the method was immunoSEQ multiplex PCR. The table has about 43,000 clones, 88% seen once. The J gene is TRBJ1-1, the V gene TRBV7-8, with D possibly matching TRBD1 (6 bases). Here the sequenced sample was PBMCs, taken around atezolizumab (anti-PD-L1) treatment. The sequence came from a woman in her fifties or sixties with urothelial cancer. This CDR3 reads CASSFPDTGTKNTEAFF. The CDR3 bases are TGTGCCAGCAGCTTTCCCGATACCGGGACAAAAAACACTGAAGCTTTCTTT.